The clone carrying this T cell receptor beta chain is categorized as hyperexpanded (1% or more). Its antigen is unknown. TRBV12-4/TRBJ1-2 clonotypes were amplified with adaptor-ligated barcode primers. From the multiplex PCR reads, TCRdb called clonotypes with MiXCR, one entry per CDR3 protein. Of around 140 distinct CDR3 sequences listed, about 12% are singletons. V lost 3 bases, J lost 6 bases, and 11 bases lay in between. CDR3 length: 13 residues. Study outcomes and limitations: Tumor Tregs overlapped most with tumor, then blood, naive CD4+ cells. Tumor memory CD4+ T cell TCR gene usage clustered with blood and lymph node memory CD4+ cells and lymph node naive CD4+ cells.

Memory CD4+ cells were defined as CD4+CD45RO+CD25-. This rearrangement joins TRBV12-3 or TRBV12-4 to TRBJ1-2, with no clear D. Sequenced sample: memory CD4+ T cells sorted from blood. Subset in this sample: memory CD4+ T cells, CD4+CD45RO+CD25-. The TCR originated in a female donor with breast cancer. The CDR3 reads CASSFGISHGYTF. The CDR3 coding sequence is TGTGCCAGCAGTTTCGGCATATCTCATGGCTACACCTTC.